These 18 T cell receptor beta chains came from one sample sequenced in a study of CXCR3-negative and CXCR3-positive naive CD8 T cells. 5' RACE that incorporated UMI labels was used to prepare the TRB cDNA libraries. TCRdb reworked the 5' RACE reads into one entry per CDR3 protein, no DNA. The listing contains 45,000 to 65,000 distinct CDR3 sequences. The source material was naive CXCR3- CD8+ T cells from blood. As for subset: CD45RO-CCR7+CD27+CD95- naive CD8+ T cells lacking CXCR3 (TNR3-). The origin of the receptors is a human donor in good health. Some clones in this sample may be carry-over from other donors' samples.

The chain links TRBV12-3 or TRBV12-4 to TRBJ2-3. The CDR3 covers 17 residues. CDR3 loop: CASSPQLGYKITDTQYF.

The V call is TRBV20-1, the J call TRBJ2-1; TCRdb indicates TRBD2, and absent DNA this call remains unverified. CDR1 and CDR2 from the germline V gene are DFQATT and SNEGSKA (reference sequence). The CDR3 sequence is 15 residues long. This chain's CDR3 is CSAPPMGLEVDEQFF.

This clonotype ranks as medium-sized in terms of frequency. This chain links TRBV29-1 with TRBJ2-1; TCRdb designates TRBD1, a call that cannot be tested without DNA. Germline V gene lookup returns CDR1 SQVTM and CDR2 ANQGSEA. The CDR3 totals 15 residues. CDR3 residues: CSVEDRRGLGNEQFF.

The chain couples TRBV28 to TRBJ2-1; TCRdb picks TRBD2, but there is no DNA to check that call. The CDR3 sequence is 15 residues long. CDR1 is MDHEN and CDR2 is SYDVKM in the germline V gene. This CDR3 is CASSSGLDGSYEQFF.

The V gene is TRBV20-1, the J gene TRBJ2-7; absent DNA, TCRdb's TRBD1 call cannot be checked. The V gene's germline CDR1 is DFQATT and CDR2 SNEGSKA (reference sequence). The CDR3 is 14 amino acids. The CDR3: CSASWGFGTYEQYF.

The rearrangement joins TRBV28 to TRBJ1-2; lacking DNA, the TRBD1 call made by TCRdb goes unchecked. This CDR3 comprises 15 residues. Germline V CDR1 and CDR2: MDHEN, SYDVKM. CDR3 amino acids: CASSLDRANNYGYTF.

This CDR3 is CASTPPGSLNEQFF. The genes are TRBV12-3 or TRBV12-4 and TRBJ2-1; TCRdb's D call, TRBD1, is unchecked because there is no DNA. This CDR3 is built from 14 residues.

The chain is built from TRBV6-5 and TRBJ2-3; TCRdb proposes TRBD1, but this gene call is untestable without DNA. The CDR3 has 14 amino acids. Germline-derived CDR1 and CDR2 are MNHEY and SVGAGI. The CDR3 loop reads CASSLGAPTDTQYF.

The chain couples TRBV6-5 to TRBJ2-3; TCRdb's D call of TRBD2 is untestable without DNA. CDR3 length equals 21 residues. Germline V gives CDR1 MNHEY, CDR2 SVGAGI. CDR3 residues: CASSPPYPRLAGGPSTDTQYF.

The CDR3 loop reads CASSQGVNTIYNEQFF. The chain carries TRBV5-1 and TRBJ2-1; TCRdb picks TRBD1, but there is no DNA to check that call. The CDR3 consists of 16 residues. Germline V gene sequence: CDR1 SGHRS, CDR2 YFSETQ.

The chain joins TRBV2 to TRBJ2-3; TCRdb's D call, TRBD1, is unchecked because there is no DNA. The CDR3 sequence is 12 residues long. The V gene's germline CDR1 is SNHLY and CDR2 FYNNEI. Here the CDR3 reads CATSTATDTQYF.

This sequence joins TRBV12-3 or TRBV12-4 and TRBJ2-5; TCRdb lists TRBD1, though no DNA is available to test this call. The CDR3 extends over 14 amino acids. The CDR3 region is CASSHLEGRETQYF.

The V call is TRBV28, the J call TRBJ2-1; TCRdb outputs TRBD2, but without DNA this stays unchecked. This CDR3 comprises 15 residues. From germline, CDR1 is MDHEN and CDR2 SYDVKM. Here the CDR3 reads CASIKSGQKYNEQFF. Complete variable domain (other parts from reference TRBV28 and TRBJ2-1): DVKVTQSSRYLVKRTGEKVFLECVQDMDHENMFWYRQDPGLGLRLIYFSYDVKMKEKGDIPEGYSVSREKKERFSLILESASTNQTSMYLCASIKSGQKYNEQFFGPGTRLTVL.

The chain has TRBV27 and TRBJ2-1. CDR3 size: 14 residues. From germline, CDR1 is MNHEY and CDR2 SMNVEV (reference sequence). The CDR3 sequence is CASSLADSYNEQFF.

The CDR3 here is CSVEVAETDTQYF. This sequence joins TRBV29-1 and TRBJ2-3; the TRBD2 assignment by TCRdb is unverifiable without DNA. This CDR3 region has 13 residues. CDR1 and CDR2 from the germline V gene are SQVTM and ANQGSEA.

The rearrangement uses TRBV2 and TRBJ2-5; TCRdb outputs TRBD1, but without DNA this stays unchecked. The CDR3 is 14 residues long. Germline V lookup: CDR1 SNHLY, CDR2 FYNNEI. CDR3 loop: CASSRDGDQETQYF.

By frequency, this clonotype registers medium-sized. V and J are TRBV7-6 and TRBJ2-1; the TCRdb D gene call, TRBD1, has no DNA to confirm it. The CDR3 consists of 14 residues. Germline-derived CDR1 and CDR2 are SGHVS and FNYEAQ. The CDR3 sequence is CASGGGTLYEEQFF.

J is TRBJ2-3 and V is TRBV11-3; no DNA is available, so the TRBD2 call from TCRdb remains unchecked. The CDR3 extends over 16 amino acids. The germline gives CDR1 SGHNT, CDR2 YENEEA. CDR3 protein: CASSRRLVPSTDTQYF. The full variable domain, completed using reference TRBV11-3 and TRBJ2-3, is EAGVVQSPRYKIIEKKQPVAFWCNPISGHNTLYWYLQNLGQGPELLIRYENEEAVDDSQLPKDRFSAERLKGVDSTLKIQPAELGDSAVYLCASSRRLVPSTDTQYFGPGTRLTVL.